This T cell receptor (beta chain) was captured by sequencing in a study of OX40 agonist ivuxolimab in advanced cancers. Broader study findings: In the 0.1 to 3.0 mg/kg range, CD4+ and CD8+ blood T cells had expanded clonally by week 6. Undetermined was the antigen specificity of the expanded peripheral T cells. Among T cells, CD8+ cells averaged more expanded clones than CD4+ cells.

This CDR3 has 15 residues. Looked up from germline, CDR1 is SNHLY and CDR2 is FYNNEI. Trimming stripped 10 bases from V and 0 bases from J, with 16 bases between. The assay was immunoSEQ multiplex PCR, and TCRdb's table has in-frame clones only and misses some. In the table there are some 15,000 clones, 75% to 95% of which are singletons. Notes on this clone: Its antigen remains unidentified.

The V gene is TRBV2, the J gene TRBJ1-3, with D unclear. This material consisted of CD4+ or CD8+ T cells sorted from blood, taken in a trial of the OX40 agonist ivuxolimab. This receptor was taken from an adult with an advanced solid tumor such as melanoma, head and neck, liver or kidney cancer. The CDR3 region has the DNA TGTGCCACGATACCGGACCCGAACTCTGGAAACACCATATATTTT. The encoded protein is CATIPDPNSGNTIYF.